The 9 T cell receptor beta chains presented below share a single source sample, sequenced in a study of T cell changes during pregnancy in multiple sclerosis. Sequenced by immunoSEQ multiplex PCR; TCRdb stores in-frame clones only, minus some. This repertoire shows tens of thousands of clones, approximately 91% found once; its top ten account for 0.6% to 0.75%. Sequenced here: CD4+ T cells from peripheral blood mononuclear cells, sampled before pregnancy. Source of these receptors: a female donor with multiple sclerosis, enrolled in a pregnancy study.

V gene TRBV19 combines with J gene TRBJ1-1, with TRBD1 identical over 7 bases. J lost 1 base, V lost 4 bases, and 9 bases had no gene match. The CDR3 loop spans 16 amino acids. CDR1 is LNHDA, CDR2 SQIVND, per germline (reference sequence). The CDR3 here is CASSTIQGFGNTEAFF. CDR3 in DNA: TGTGCCAGTAGTACGATACAGGGGTTCGGGAACACTGAAGCTTTCTTT.

The rearrangement uses TRBV6-1 and TRBJ1-5; D is unresolved. The CDR3 is made up of 12 amino acids. From germline, CDR1 is MNHNS and CDR2 SASEGT. V shed 6 bases and J shed 9 bases, with 12 bases lying between them. This CDR3 reads CASSSLPPPQHF. CDR3 nucleotide sequence: TGTGCCAGCAGCTCGCTACCTCCGCCCCAGCATTTT.

The genes are TRBV7-2 and TRBJ2-1, with 11 bases matching TRBD2. CDR1 and CDR2 (germline): SGHTA, FQGNSA. The CDR3 contains 15 residues. V was pared by 3 bases and J by 5 bases, with 3 bases of the junction left unmatched. Here the CDR3 reads CASSFSGGAHNEQFF. In DNA form, the CDR3 reads TGTGCCAGCAGCTTTAGCGGGGGGGCCCACAATGAGCAGTTCTTC.

The chain joins TRBV7-2 to TRBJ1-2; tentatively, D is TRBD1 (5 bases). The CDR3 has 15 amino acids. Trimming removed 7 bases at V and 5 bases at J, with 20 bases between. Germline V gene data show CDR1 as SGHTA and CDR2 as FQGNSA. The CDR3 sequence is CASTSSGRVSYGYTF. The CDR3 DNA follows: TGTGCCAGCACCTCCTCCGGCAGGGTCTCATATGGCTACACCTTC.

The J gene is TRBJ2-1, the V gene TRBV2; TRBD2 aligns across 11 bases. CDR3 length: 15 residues. Germline loops: CDR1 SNHLY, CDR2 FYNNEI. V lost 6 bases, J lost 3 bases, and 4 bases stayed unmatched. CDR3 DNA sequence: TGTGCCAGCAGGAGTAGCGGGGGGGTCTACAATGAGCAGTTCTTC. It encodes CASRSSGGVYNEQFF. The entire variable domain, with the rest obtained from reference TRBV2 and TRBJ2-1, is as follows: EPEVTQTPSHQVTQMGQEVILRCVPISNHLYFYWYRQILGQKVEFLVSFYNNEISEKSEIFDDQFSVERPDGSNFTLKIRSTKLEDSAMYFCASRSSGGVYNEQFFGPGTRLTVL.

V is TRBV7-3 and J is TRBJ1-1, with D possibly TRBD1 on 6 matching bases. Germline assignment: CDR1 SGHTA and CDR2 FQGTGA. CDR3 length equals 14 residues. V shed 1 base and J shed 4 bases, with 10 bases lying between them. The CDR3 sequence is CASSLNRVITEAFF. The CDR3 nucleotides are TGTGCCAGCAGCTTAAACAGGGTGATCACTGAAGCTTTCTTT.

The chain is built from TRBV18 and TRBJ1-5, with 7 bases that match TRBD1. V shed 3 bases, J shed 7 bases, and the junction held 6 bases outside the gene matches. There are 14 residues in the CDR3. Germline V CDR1 and CDR2: KGHSH, LQKENI. The CDR3 DNA follows: TGTGCCAGCTCACCTGGACAGGTCCGACAGCCCCAGCATTTT. Its translation: CASSPGQVRQPQHF.

This chain links TRBV7-6 with TRBJ2-1; 8 bases align to TRBD2. The CDR3 extends over 16 amino acids. J was trimmed by 0 bases and V by 8 bases; bases with no gene match: 9. The germline CDR1 and CDR2 sequences are SGHVS and FNYEAQ. The CDR3: CASGHGGAFSYNEQFF. The CDR3 DNA reads TGTGCCAGCGGGCACGGGGGGGCATTCTCCTACAATGAGCAGTTCTTC.

The genes are TRBV7-3 and TRBJ2-3; 9 nucleotides line up with TRBD2. CDR3 length equals 16 residues. V dropped 5 bases and J dropped 10; count of bases not matched to a gene: 16. Germline V CDR1 and CDR2: SGHTA, FQGTGA. The CDR3 region has the DNA TGTGCCAGCAGCCCCGGCCCAGCGGGGGGACCCTCAGCGCAGTATTTT. Translating it yields CASSPGPAGGPSAQYF.